This T cell receptor beta chain was identified in a study of shared clonotypes between healthy human individuals (dated by TCRdb to 2020 to 2022). Study-level background: The cohort comprised a couple of women and a few men aged 18 to 49 years. To increase sequencing depth and limit assay-specific biases, different laboratories used diverse techniques to prepare libraries and sequence TCR repertoires. For each donor, three plates each were used for CD4 naive and CD4 memory, two plates were used for CD8 naive, and one plate was used for CD8 memory. To estimate repertoire size and how much clonotypes are shared between individuals, the study performed deep sequencing of blood TCR repertoires from a few healthy adults. Each donor's leukapheresis produced roughly between roughly 0.85 and 9.5 billion PBMCs. Study-wide findings and limitations: Compared with non-shared clonotypes, the clonotypes found in all four sorted-subset donors had higher generation probabilities. Even with the large sequencing depth, rarefaction of the sorted-subset datasets indicated that sequencing was incomplete. Naive subsets generally had larger estimated clonotype richness than memory subsets did. Sampling was limited to blood, and TCR repertoires in tissue likely differ from TCR repertoires in blood. Across a handful of donors, 4.5% to 6.5% of naive CD4, roughly 3.4% of naive CD8, roughly 2.2% of memory CD4, and 0.3% to 0.45% of memory CD8 clonotypes were shared. Pairwise subsampling led to the expectation that sequencing depth would affect the degree of clonotype sharing among donors. Because the study included only a small number of donors, the genetic and exposure-history diversity represented was limited.

Healthy HIV-negative adults with no recently reported acute infections or vaccinations were included as donors. Every donor was a Caucasian adult living in Nashville, Tennessee, USA. CD4+ T cells were enriched by magnetic negative selection; naive cells were then positively selected on CD45RA, and the negative fraction formed the memory subset. Blood was collected by leukapheresis, and PBMCs were isolated by Ficoll-Histopaque density gradient centrifugation and then cryopreserved in liquid nitrogen vapor phase. Analytical flow cytometry was used to check the purity and quantity of each magnetically sorted T cell population. Genomic DNA was isolated from every sorted fraction and measured by UV absorbance on a Nanodrop 2000c. Using the deep immunoSEQ assay, multiplex PCR amplified TCR CDR3 regions from genomic DNA. Genomic DNA extracted from each cell subset was distributed evenly over all wells of several immunoSEQ 96-well plates, and each plate served as one replicate. For sorted subsets, about 210 ng of genomic DNA, equivalent to 25,000 to 30,000 T cell genomes, went into each replicate PCR. Purified libraries were measured with a Qubit 3.0 fluorometer, size-checked on a Bioanalyzer 2100, and measured again with the KAPA Library Quantification kit. A separate single-read 150-cycle Illumina NextSeq 550 flow cell was used to sequence each immunoSEQ 96-well plate. In the source study's methods: Because the immunoSEQ output included only junctional sequences and no quality scores, the filtering could not be the same as the filtering used for full-length reads. To assign V/J genes and CDR3, sequences were annotated against IMGT germline references using PyIR, a Python wrapper for IgBLAST v1.9. Reads were removed for weak V/J assignments (E-value above 1e-6), missing CDR3, stop codons, out-of-frame junctions, or ambiguous translated residues. A V3J clonotype was defined by an identical inferred V gene, J gene, and CDR3 amino acid sequence. Percentage overlap between repertoires was computed as shared unique clonotypes divided by the size of the smaller repertoire. RTK rarefaction, the Chao1 estimator, and Recon v2.1 estimates of unobserved clonotypes were used to assess repertoire richness. Generation probabilities were computed with OLGA for all TCRbeta clonotypes obtained by the gDNA method from a handful of donors. The clones in this table, taken by TCRdb from immuneACCESS, are in-frame only. Not every clone is retained; where verified, under half of the shortfall comes from an unresolved V gene, and the cause of the rest is unknown. The V and J calls and the clone size are those of that table, but D and trimming were determined from the DNA. The sample table contains around 700,000 clones; only one count was recorded for 72% of them. Clones ranked in the top ten supply under 2% of the sample.

As regards this clone: There is no known antigen for this receptor. No clone much larger than this one lies a single base away; base qualities are absent. This same CDR3 is encoded by further DNA sequences in the sample.

Taken from the germline V gene, the CDR1 and CDR2 loops are SGHTA and FQGTGA. A distance of 10 bases separates the germline ends of V and J, which lose 5 bases and 5 bases respectively. Inclusive of the bounding cysteine and phenylalanine, the CDR3 is 13 residues long. Only the CDR3 DNA stays, 39 bases, in frame from base 1. The chain is made from TRBV7-3 and TRBJ1-5, with no D gene named confidently. The clonotype originates from a woman aged 25-40 years in good health. Sample: memory CD4+ T cells sorted from blood. In the paper's terms, the cell subset or site label means: CD45RA-negative fraction. The CDR3 reads CASSPTADQPQHF. The bases are TGTGCCAGCAGCCCCACAGCTGATCAGCCCCAGCATTTT.